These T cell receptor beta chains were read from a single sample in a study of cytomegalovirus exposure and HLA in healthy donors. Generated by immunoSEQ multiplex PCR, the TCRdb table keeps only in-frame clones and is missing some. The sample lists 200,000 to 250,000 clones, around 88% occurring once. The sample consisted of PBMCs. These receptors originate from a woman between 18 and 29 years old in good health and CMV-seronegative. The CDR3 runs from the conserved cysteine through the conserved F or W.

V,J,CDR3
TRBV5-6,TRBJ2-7,CASSLAGVQEQYF
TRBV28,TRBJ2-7,CASSIHSTGSYEQYF
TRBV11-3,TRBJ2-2,CASSPQDTGELFF
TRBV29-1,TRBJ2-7,CSVGASGNYEQYF
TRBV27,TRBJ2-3,CASSLFGTSPDTQYF
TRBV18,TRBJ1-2,CASSLSTGTANYGYTF
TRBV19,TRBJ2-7,CASSKNLSGRAAEQYF
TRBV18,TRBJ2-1,CASSPSLAGVDEQFF
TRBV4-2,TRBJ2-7,CASSQDTSGSYEQYF
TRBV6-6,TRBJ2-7,CASSGDRGGTSYEQYF
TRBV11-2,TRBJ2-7,CASSPGLAGSGEQYF